This TCR beta chain was recovered during a study of blood T cell repertoires in COVID-19. Study as a whole: The cDNA or gDNA used as material had been derived from T cells, B-cell-depleted T cells, or PBMCs.

Profiled with immunoSEQ multiplex PCR; TCRdb holds only in-frame clones, not every one. This table has 150,000 or so clones, 75% to 90% appearing once. Trimming pared 0 bases from V and 6 bases from J, leaving 11 bases between. CDR3 length: 14 residues. In germline, CDR1 is MNHEY, CDR2 SVGAGI. The chain is built from TRBV6-5 and TRBJ1-1; D call uncertain. Sequencing was carried out using PBMCs or T cells enriched from blood (not recorded which). This receptor was obtained from a man between 65 and 80 years old who had been exposed to COVID-19. As DNA, the CDR3 is TGTGCCAGCAGTTACTCGATAAGAGTTGCTGAAGCTTTCTTT. This encodes CASSYSIRVAEAFF.